This T cell receptor beta chain was captured in a study of CD8 T cells in ankylosing spondylitis. At least ten counts were recorded for this clonotype. TCRdb reprocessed the 5' RACE reads via MiXCR and lists one record per CDR3 protein. The data contain about 210,000 distinct CDR3 sequences, 8% to 9% of them seen just once; the ten biggest clones take up 4.8%. The CDR3 extends over 16 amino acids. The V and J ends lost 5 bases and 2 bases respectively, with 16 bases between them. The sample comprised blood, either unsorted or a sorted T cell fraction (not recorded which). This TCR was recovered from a female donor with ankylosing spondylitis or in good health (not recorded which). This chain uses TRBV12-3 or TRBV12-4 with TRBJ2-1, with D possibly being TRBD2 (6 bases). The CDR3 DNA reads as TGTGCCAGCAGTGGGTGGACTACGGGGGCCTACAATGAGCAGTTCTTC. Its protein is CASSGWTTGAYNEQFF.